This TCR beta chain was profiled in a study of blood T cells in healthy people across ages. Germline CDR1 reads SGHTA; CDR2 reads FQGNSA. After removal of 2 bases from V and 5 bases from J, the junction contained 12 bases not matched to a gene. The CDR3 runs to 17 residues. The use of a sample-barcoded 5' primer and a J-beta primer mix characterized a second PCR of roughly 6 to 11 cycles. TCRdb called the 5' RACE reads again in MiXCR, with one record for every CDR3 protein. The sample shows 1.4 million or so distinct CDR3 sequences, 35% to 45% of them seen only once. The chain couples TRBV7-2 to TRBJ2-7; 10 nucleotides match TRBD2. The origin of this receptor is a young woman in good health. Sequencing used blood. Here the CDR3 DNA reads TGTGCCAGCAGCTTAACACCTAGCGGGGGTTTGGGGGACGAGCAGTACTTC. As protein: CASSLTPSGGLGDEQYF.